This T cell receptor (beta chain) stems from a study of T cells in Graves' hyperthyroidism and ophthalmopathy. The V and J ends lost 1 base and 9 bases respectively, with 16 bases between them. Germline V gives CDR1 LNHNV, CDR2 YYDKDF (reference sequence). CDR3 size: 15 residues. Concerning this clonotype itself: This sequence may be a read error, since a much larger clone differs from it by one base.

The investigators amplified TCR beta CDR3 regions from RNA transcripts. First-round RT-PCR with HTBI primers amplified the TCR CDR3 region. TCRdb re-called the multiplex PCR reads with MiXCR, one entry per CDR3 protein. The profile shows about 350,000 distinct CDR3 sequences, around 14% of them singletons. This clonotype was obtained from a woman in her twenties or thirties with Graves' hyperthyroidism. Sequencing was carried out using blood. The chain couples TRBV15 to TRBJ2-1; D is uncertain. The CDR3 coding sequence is TGTGCCACCAGCAGAGTGGGTATCAATGCCGGTGAGCAGTTCTTC. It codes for CATSRVGINAGEQFF.